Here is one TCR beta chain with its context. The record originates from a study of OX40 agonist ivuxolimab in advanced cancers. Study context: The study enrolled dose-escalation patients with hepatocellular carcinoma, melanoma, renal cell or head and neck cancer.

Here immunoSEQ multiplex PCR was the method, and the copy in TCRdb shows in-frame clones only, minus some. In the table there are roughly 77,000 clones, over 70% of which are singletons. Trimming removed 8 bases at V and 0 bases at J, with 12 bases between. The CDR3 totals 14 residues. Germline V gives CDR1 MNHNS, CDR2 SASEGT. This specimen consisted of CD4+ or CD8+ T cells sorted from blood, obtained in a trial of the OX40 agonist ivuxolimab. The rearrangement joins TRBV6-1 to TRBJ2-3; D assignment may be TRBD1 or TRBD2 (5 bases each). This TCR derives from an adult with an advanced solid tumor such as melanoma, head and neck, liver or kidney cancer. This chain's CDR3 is CASGEGPSTDTQYF. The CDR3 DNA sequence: TGTGCCAGCGGAGAGGGGCCTAGCACAGATACGCAGTATTTT.